One sample yielded the 25 T cell receptor beta chains listed below, sequenced in a study of blood T cell repertoires in COVID-19. TCRdb keeps only in-frame clones here, not all; method: immunoSEQ multiplex PCR. The table has fewer than 120,000 clones, 65% to 90% seen once. Sequenced material: peripheral blood. The receptors derive from a woman aged 55 to 70 with acute or convalescent COVID-19.

V is TRBV6-5 and J is TRBJ2-3; 9 bases are shared with TRBD2. With 3 bases clipped from V and 7 bases from J, the junction kept 5 bases outside the gene matches. Germline assignment: CDR1 MNHEY and CDR2 SVGAGI. This CDR3 comprises 14 residues. In nucleotides, the CDR3 is TGTGCCAGCAGTTATAGGCGGGGGGGAAATACGCAGTATTTT. Protein: CASSYRRGGNTQYF.

The rearrangement joins TRBV12-3 or TRBV12-4 to TRBJ2-5, with D perhaps matching TRBD2 (6 bases). Trimming pared 1 base from V and 7 bases from J, leaving 10 bases between. The CDR3 contains 13 residues. CDR3 in DNA: TGTGCCAGCAGTTTAGGGGGGGATGGGACCCAGTACTTC. Protein product: CASSLGGDGTQYF.

This chain links TRBV6-1 with TRBJ1-2; D remains unclear. CDR1 is MNHNS and CDR2 is SASEGT in the germline V gene. This CDR3 has 15 amino acids. Trimming left V 10 bases short and J 4 bases short, with 22 bases between. CDR3 sequence reads: CATLSPLRGPYGYTF. The CDR3, as DNA: TGTGCCACCCTCTCGCCCTTAAGAGGCCCCTATGGCTACACCTTC.

This clone was detected once. This chain joins TRBV24-1 and TRBJ1-4; 9 bases are a match to TRBD1. The CDR3 is 18 amino acids. Germline CDR1 and CDR2: KGHDR and SFDVKD. V was clipped by 4 bases and J by 3 bases; unmatched bases: 11. Here the CDR3 reads CATSDPPQGAKANEKLFF. CDR3 nucleotides: TGTGCCACCAGTGACCCACCACAGGGGGCAAAGGCTAATGAAAAACTGTTTTTT.

This clone is a singleton in its sample. V usage is TRBV6-6 and J usage is TRBJ1-3, with D hard to call. The CDR3 is made up of 15 amino acids. The V and J ends lost 6 bases and 4 bases respectively, with 16 bases between them. Germline CDR1 is MNHNY and CDR2 is SVGAGI (reference sequence). CDR3 sequence reads: CASRDGGAGGNTIYF. The CDR3, as DNA: TGTGCCAGCAGGGACGGCGGAGCGGGCGGAAACACCATATATTTT.

The chain uses TRBV2 and TRBJ1-6; tentative D call: TRBD1 (5 bases). Germline-derived CDR1 and CDR2 are SNHLY and FYNNEI. The length of the CDR3 is 13 residues. Trimming cost V 8 bases and J 3 bases, with 8 bases left between them. The CDR3 loop reads CASGGVYNSPLHF. CDR3 DNA: TGTGCCAGCGGGGGGGTCTATAATTCACCCCTCCACTTT.

The chain has TRBV27 and TRBJ1-2; tentative D call: TRBD1 (6 bases). The germline V and J ends were trimmed by 5 bases and 11 bases, with 21 bases remaining between them. Germline CDR1 MNHEY, CDR2 SMNVEV (reference sequence). This CDR3 contains 14 residues. CDR3 in amino acids: CASSRQDLRAGYTF. In DNA, the CDR3 is TGTGCCAGCAGTCGACAGGACCTCCGGGCTGGGTACACCTTC.

A note on this clone: The sample has other DNA sequences that encode this CDR3 too. This chain's CDR3 is CASSPTGYEQYF. The CDR3 DNA reads as TGTGCCAGCAGCCCGACAGGGTACGAGCAGTACTTC. The V call is TRBV6-2 or TRBV6-3, the J call TRBJ2-7; TRBD1 agrees at 7 bases. The CDR3 runs 12 residues. V shed 6 bases, J shed 4 bases, and the junction held 3 bases outside the gene matches. Germline values: CDR1 MNHEY, CDR2 SVGEGT.

The sample holds a few counts of this clone. This CDR3 is CASSVGGRDTEAFF. The CDR3 DNA reads as TGTGCCAGCAGCGTAGGTGGCAGGGACACTGAAGCTTTCTTT. The chain carries TRBV9 and TRBJ1-1; D perhaps matches TRBD1 (5 bases). The CDR3 contains 14 residues. The germline gives CDR1 SGDLS, CDR2 YYNGEE. V lost 0 bases and J lost 3, with 9 bases in between. Combining the CDR3 with reference TRBV9 and TRBJ1-1 gives the whole variable domain DSGVTQTPKHLITATGQRVTLRCSPRSGDLSVYWYQQSLDQGLQFLIQYYNGEERAKGNILERFSAQQFPDLHSELNLSSLELGDSALYFCASSVGGRDTEAFFGQGTRLTVV.

The CDR3 loop is CASSIPRQDYGYTF. The CDR3 nucleotides are TGCGCCAGCAGCATCCCTAGACAGGATTATGGCTACACCTTC. The chain uses TRBV5-1 and TRBJ1-2, with a weak D call TRBD1 (6 bases). CDR1 and CDR2 (germline): SGHRS, YFSETQ. The CDR3 loop spans 14 amino acids. The V and J ends lost 4 bases and 5 bases respectively, with 15 bases between them.

A single count supports this clone. The chain recombines TRBV18 with TRBJ2-1, with a weak D call TRBD1 (5 bases). The CDR3 runs 13 residues. CDR1 is KGHSH, CDR2 LQKENI, per germline. Trimming took off 5 bases at V and 5 bases at J, with 10 bases between the two ends. The DNA for the CDR3 is TGTGCCAGCTCAACAGGCCTGGACAATGAGCAGTTCTTC. Translated: CASSTGLDNEQFF.

This clone was detected only a few times. The rearrangement uses TRBV7-3 and TRBJ1-1, with D unclear. The CDR3 is made up of 13 amino acids. The germline V and J ends were trimmed by 4 bases and 7 bases, with 13 bases remaining between them. CDR1 and CDR2 (germline): SGHTA, FQGTGA. CDR3 in amino acids: CASSSYPGSEAFF. For the CDR3, the DNA is TGTGCCAGCAGCTCATACCCCGGGAGTGAAGCTTTCTTT.

V and J are TRBV7-2 and TRBJ2-7; D perhaps matches TRBD1 (6 bases). The CDR3 sequence is 15 residues long. V was shortened by 1 base and J by 3 bases, with 13 bases between the two germline ends. Germline lookup yields CDR1 SGHTA and CDR2 FQGNSA. CDR3 nucleotides: TGTGCCAGCAGCTTAGTCTTGACAGGTATCTACGAGCAGTACTTC. Amino acids: CASSLVLTGIYEQYF.

The rearrangement links TRBV9 to TRBJ2-2; D is unclear. V was shortened by 2 bases and J by 0 bases, with 5 bases between the two germline ends. The CDR3 runs 14 residues. CDR1 SGDLS and CDR2 YYNGEE come from the germline V gene. The CDR3 loop reads CASSVSPNTGELFF. DNA for the CDR3: TGTGCCAGCAGCGTCTCCCCGAACACCGGGGAGCTGTTTTTT.

This clone has a handful of counts. This rearrangement joins TRBV4-2 to TRBJ2-1; no clear D gene. This CDR3 comprises 14 residues. V lost 1 base and J lost 3, with 7 bases in between. CDR1 and CDR2 (germline): LGHNA, YNFKEQ. The CDR3 nucleotides read TGTGCCAGCAGCCAAGGTAGCTTCTACAATGAGCAGTTCTTC. Translating gives CASSQGSFYNEQFF.

This clone is a singleton in its sample. J is TRBJ1-3 and V is TRBV6-5; D is uncertain. Trimming left V 0 bases short and J 1 base short, with 7 bases between. Germline values: CDR1 MNHEY, CDR2 SVGAGI. CDR3 size: 15 residues. CDR3 loop: CASSYSASSGNTIYF. Written as DNA, the CDR3 is TGTGCCAGCAGTTACTCAGCAAGTTCTGGAAACACCATATATTTT.

The gene calls are TRBV7-2 and TRBJ2-2, with 10 bases lining up with TRBD2. V dropped 7 bases and J dropped 4; count of bases not matched to a gene: 6. The CDR3 is made up of 15 amino acids. CDR1 and CDR2 (germline): SGHTA, FQGNSA. The CDR3 region is CASKAGGRVTGELFF. Written as DNA, the CDR3 is TGTGCCAGCAAAGCGGGGGGGCGGGTCACCGGGGAGCTGTTTTTT.

The CDR3 coding sequence is TGCGCCAGCAGCTTGGGTACAACGAACACTGAAGCTTTCTTT. Translation gives CASSLGTTNTEAFF. The chain links TRBV5-1 to TRBJ1-1, with unresolved D. The CDR3 is made up of 14 amino acids. Germline assignment: CDR1 SGHRS and CDR2 YFSETQ. V was pared by 0 bases and J by 1 base, with 7 bases between.

This clone was detected a few times. The chain joins TRBV9 to TRBJ1-4; 7 positions match TRBD1. V was clipped by 3 bases and J by 4 bases; unmatched bases: 6. CDR1 is SGDLS and CDR2 is YYNGEE in the germline V gene. CDR3 size: 15 residues. The CDR3 coding sequence is TGTGCCAGCAGCGCCGGACAGGCTGTTAATGAAAAACTGTTTTTT. Translation gives CASSAGQAVNEKLFF.

The table lists this clone with a few counts. V and J are TRBV6-5 and TRBJ1-5; TRBD1 might be the D (5 bases). CDR1 and CDR2 from the germline V gene are MNHEY and SVGAGI. Trimming left V 6 bases short and J 6 bases short, with 12 bases between. The length of the CDR3 is 13 residues. The CDR3 nucleotides are TGTGCCAGCAGCTCACAAGGGGCTCAGCCCCAGCATTTT. As protein: CASSSQGAQPQHF.

The chain links TRBV4-1 to TRBJ1-2, with unresolved D. The V and J ends lost 0 bases and 8 bases respectively, with 25 bases between them. CDR1 is MGHRA and CDR2 is YSYEKL in the germline V gene. This CDR3 is built from 18 residues. Here the CDR3 DNA reads TGCGCCAGCAGCCAAGATACAGCAAACCTTCCGCCCTATGGGGGCTACACCTTC. The encoded protein is CASSQDTANLPPYGGYTF.

The chain is built from TRBV7-9 and TRBJ1-6, with TRBD1 matching over 7 bases. The CDR3 contains 15 residues. Trimming took 5 bases from V and 7 from J; bases not matched to a gene: 8. Germline V gene data show CDR1 as SEHNR and CDR2 as FQNEAQ (reference sequence). This CDR3 reads CASSQTGVWNSPLHF. DNA for the CDR3: TGTGCCAGCAGCCAAACAGGGGTTTGGAATTCACCCCTCCACTTT.

The rearrangement joins TRBV2 to TRBJ2-7, with 9 bases matching TRBD1. Germline CDR1 SNHLY, CDR2 FYNNEI. This CDR3 has 15 residues. The ends lost 6 bases at V and 5 bases at J; junction bases unmatched: 11. The CDR3 DNA sequence: TGTGCCAGCAGGGCCAGCGGGACAGGGTTCGACGAGCAGTACTTC. Translated, it gives CASRASGTGFDEQYF.

The chain recombines TRBV5-4 with TRBJ2-5, with D tentatively TRBD2 (7 bases). The germline V and J ends were trimmed by 0 bases and 5 bases, with 14 bases remaining between them. In germline, CDR1 is SGHNT, CDR2 YYREEE (reference sequence). The CDR3 totals 15 residues. CDR3 sequence (DNA): TGTGCCAGCAGCTTGGCCGGGGGGCGCCATGAGACCCAGTACTTC. It yields the protein CASSLAGGRHETQYF.

This rearrangement joins TRBV5-6 to TRBJ1-1, with D unresolved. From germline, CDR1 is SGHDT and CDR2 YYEEEE. The CDR3 totals 14 residues. V was trimmed by 1 base and J by 3 bases, leaving 10 bases between them. The DNA of the CDR3 is TGTGCCAGCAGCTTGACAGTGTGGGACACTGAAGCTTTCTTT. Translating it yields CASSLTVWDTEAFF.